This T cell receptor (beta chain) was retrieved from a study of blood T cell repertoires in COVID-19. About the research overall: Italy, Spain and the United States were the sources of the convalescent and acute COVID-19 samples. Sources were T cells, B-cell-depleted T cells, or PBMCs; the material itself was cDNA or gDNA.

As handled by the study authors: Quantification of nucleated cells was approximated via reference gene primer amplification. Clones were read by immunoSEQ multiplex PCR, and TCRdb kept only the in-frame ones, dropping some. That table is the source of V, J and clone size, and D and trimming were worked out from the DNA. The table lists 70,000 to 95,000 clones, 70% to 80% of them singletons. The CDR3 loop spans 15 amino acids. Germline V gene sequence: CDR1 KGHSH, CDR2 LQKENI. The V end lost 4 bases, the J end lost 7 bases, and 17 bases lay between the germline ends. Specimen: peripheral blood. The receptor's source is a human donor in a cohort sampled during active COVID-19. The V gene is TRBV18, the J gene TRBJ2-1; perhaps TRBD1 as D (6 bases). The CDR3 DNA sequence: TGTGCCAGCTCACGCAGGACAGCCCTTGGAAATGAGCAGTTCTTC. Translating gives CASSRRTALGNEQFF.